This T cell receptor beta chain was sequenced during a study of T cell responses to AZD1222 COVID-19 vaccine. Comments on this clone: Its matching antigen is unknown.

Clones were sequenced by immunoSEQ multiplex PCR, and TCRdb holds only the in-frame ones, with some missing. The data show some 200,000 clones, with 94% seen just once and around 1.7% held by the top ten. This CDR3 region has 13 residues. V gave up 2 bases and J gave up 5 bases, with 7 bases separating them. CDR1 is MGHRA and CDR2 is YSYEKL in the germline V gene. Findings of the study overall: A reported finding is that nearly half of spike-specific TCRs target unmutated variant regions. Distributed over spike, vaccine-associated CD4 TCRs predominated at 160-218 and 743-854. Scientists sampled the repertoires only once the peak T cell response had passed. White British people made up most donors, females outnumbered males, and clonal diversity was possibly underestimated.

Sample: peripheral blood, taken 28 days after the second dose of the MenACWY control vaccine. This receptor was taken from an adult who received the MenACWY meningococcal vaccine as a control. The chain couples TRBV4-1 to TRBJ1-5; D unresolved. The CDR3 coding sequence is TGCGCCAGCAGCCAAAAGAGGGATCAGCCCCAGCATTTT. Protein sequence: CASSQKRDQPQHF.